What follows is one T cell receptor (beta chain) and its context. The antigen it binds to is not known. No qualities accompany the bases; no much larger clone lies one base away. The listed sequencing device is Illumina HiSeq 1500. Starting from the raw public reads, TCRdb applied fastp trimming at Q25, assembled clones with MiXCR and retained in-frame beta chains. Entries that share a CDR3 protein sequence are merged under the most common genes and DNA. Here the sample has fewer than 1,000,000 distinct CDR3 sequences; about 33% occur a single time. The ten largest clones add up to roughly 13% of the sample. For this chain, trimming is 5 bases at the V end and 5 bases at the J end, and the number of junction bases without a gene match is 8. The CDR3 holds 15 amino acids from the cysteine to the phenylalanine. Only the CDR3 portion is preserved as DNA: 45 bases, with reading frame beginning at the first base. Sequences MNHEY (CDR1) and SMNVEV (CDR2) are obtained from the germline V gene (reference sequence).

The treatment or condition label, as the study defines it: in vitro stimulation with specific CMV peptide epitopes to enrich CMV-specific T cells. The sample is drawn from a study of T cell repertoires in cytomegalovirus infection (dated by TCRdb to the late 2010s). Some background on the complete study: Recently identified HLA-C-restricted CMV epitopes, whose presentation resists viral immunomodulation, were targeted by peptide stimulations together with well-studied HLA-B-restricted epitopes. Donor HLA type was relevant to the analysis, because carriage of CMV infection together with the matching HLA type was indicated by public TCR beta signatures. Beyond this particular receptor, the publication reports: In both this cohort and an independent cohort of more than 350 donors, the cumulative frequency of public TCR beta family members distinguished carriers of CMV infection plus the relevant HLA type. The ex vivo response was dominated by HLA-C-restricted CMV-specific TCR beta clonotypes, and the single most frequent clonotype in two of eight donors was supplied by these HLA-C-restricted clonotypes.

Source: cultured CD8+ T cells from PBMCs, taken from culture after CMV antigen stimulation. The chain couples TRBV27 to TRBJ2-3, with 9 bases matching TRBD2. The TCR was taken from a human donor in good health (CMV status not recorded). Some clones in this sample may be carry-over from other donors' samples. The DNA reads TGTGCCAGCAGTCTCCTGGCGGGGGGGCAAGATACGCAGTATTTT. Translation gives CASSLLAGGQDTQYF.